The rows below give T cell receptor beta chains drawn from one sample of a study of blood T cell repertoires in COVID-19. Sequencing used immunoSEQ multiplex PCR; TCRdb keeps in-frame clones, though not all of them. The top ten hold 9.5% to 10% of the sample, which has around 94,000 clones, approximately 82% seen once. The sample comprised peripheral blood. The origin of the receptors is a man aged 55 to 70 with active or convalescent COVID-19. Each CDR3 is given without its conserved first and last residue. The order of the fields is J gene, V gene, CDR3 protein.

TRBJ2-7 | TRBV18 | ASSPPTGRYEQY
TRBJ1-2 | TRBV12-3/TRBV12-4 | ASSPRGNYGYT
TRBJ1-6 | TRBV24-1 | ATSDFGYNSPLH
TRBJ2-3 | TRBV10-1 | ASSELAGTGTDTQY
TRBJ2-7 | TRBV11-3 | ASSAGLNYEQY
TRBJ2-3 | TRBV19 | ATGTGGTDTQY
TRBJ2-2 | TRBV3-1/TRBV3-2 | ASSQERGYTGELF
TRBJ1-1 | TRBV13 | ASSFVTTEAF
TRBJ1-2 | TRBV5-4 | ASSLGTGGSYGYT
TRBJ2-1 | TRBV5-1 | ASSLGGGPPPYNEQF
TRBJ2-7 | TRBV27 | ASRRQGPSSYEQY
TRBJ2-3 | TRBV10-3 | AISGTSGSGGLTDTQY